The entry below describes one TCR beta chain. No antigen is known for it. The record has no base qualities; no much larger clone is one base away. The collaborating institutions used their own protocols to collect whole blood in K2EDTA tubes. For TCRbeta analysis, collaborators shipped samples in one of three forms: frozen whole blood, isolated PBMCs, or DNA extracted from either of those sample types. This record belongs to a study of blood T cell repertoires in COVID-19 (dated by TCRdb to about 2020). Some background on the complete study: The collaborator samples originated in the United States, Italy and Spain and spanned the acute and convalescent phases of COVID-19. Where available, HLA class I and class II types were obtained from metadata supplied by the sample provider rather than from assay-based typing. Nearly every sample came with metadata listing a de-identified subject ID, COVID-19 status, age in years and sex. Samples were obtained from the ongoing ImmuneRACE study (first 160 participants) and from 950 to 1,500 subjects provided by 6 global collaborators. The material from the prospective study consisted of cDNA or gDNA derived from T cells, B-cell-depleted T cells, or PBMCs. The dataset comprised deeply sampled blood TCRbeta repertoires from subjects exposed to, actively infected with, or recovered from COVID-19. The repertoires were released in a freely available public database meant as a resource for research on the immune response to SARS-CoV-2.

The immunoSEQ Assay, a bias-controlled multiplex PCR, was used to amplify TCRbeta CDR3 regions from genomic DNA. Concerning the study's data processing: The number of nucleated cells in each sample was estimated by amplification of reference gene primers within the assay. Sequence reads were collapsed and filtered to measure the absolute abundance of every unique TCRbeta CDR3 rearrangement. For each sample, productive Simpson clonality was calculated as the square root of Simpson's diversity index over productive rearrangements. In its TCRdb copy, this immuneACCESS table keeps in-frame sequences only and misses some clones. Where compared with another copy, unresolved V genes explain less than half of these, and the others have no known cause. D and trimming were read from the DNA, whereas the V and J calls and clone size are those reported in that table. The sample contains about 35,000 clones, approximately 85% of them found a single time. 40% to 55% of the sample is held by the ten biggest clonotypes.

Results and caveats for the whole study, not just this receptor: How much clinical and demographic metadata was included differed by source and by participant, and the metadata was provided uncurated.

The cysteine opens and the phenylalanine closes a CDR3 of 15 amino acids. Only the CDR3 portion is preserved as DNA: 45 bases, with reading frame beginning at the first base. Trimming accounts for 10 bases at V and 4 bases at J, while the number of junction bases matched to no gene is 15. Reading the germline V gene (reference sequence) gives CDR1 SGHNT and CDR2 YYREEE. The source is a man aged 55 to 70 with active or convalescent COVID-19. The chain couples TRBV5-4 to TRBJ2-3; a stretch of 7 junction bases matches TRBD2. Input material: peripheral blood. The sequenced DNA is TGTGCCTCCAGAGGTCCAGCGGGGCCCGCAGATACGCAGTATTTT. This gives the protein CASRGPAGPADTQYF.